One sample yielded the 27 T cell receptor beta chains listed below, sequenced in a study. Using its own MiXCR run on the 5' RACE reads, TCRdb lists one record per CDR3 protein. The sample consists of 40,000 to 65,000 distinct CDR3 sequences, roughly a quarter of them appearing once. The sequencing input was tumor-infiltrating naive CD4+ T cells sorted from the breast tumor. Subset defined: naive CD4+ T cells, CD4+CD45RA+CD25-. The receptors originated from a female donor with breast cancer.

The CDR3 is CASTTGTGNQPQHF. For the CDR3, the DNA is TGTGCCAGCACCACCGGGACAGGGAATCAGCCCCAGCATTTT. The chain has TRBV2 and TRBJ1-5; 9 bases are shared with TRBD1. The germline V gene has CDR1 SNHLY and CDR2 FYNNEI. CDR3 length: 14 residues. V lost 7 bases and J lost 4; bases outside the gene matches: 5.

Note on this clonotype: A junction end diverges from the germline sequence, so it may reflect a read error. This chain uses TRBV6-6 with TRBJ2-5; 7 nucleotides line up with TRBD1. The germline V gene has CDR1 MNHNY and CDR2 SVGAGI (reference sequence). This CDR3 region has 13 residues. The CDR3 loop reads CTSSPTGQGTQYF. For the CDR3, the DNA is TGTACCAGCAGTCCGACAGGGCAGGGGACCCAGTACTTC.

A few counts support this clonotype. The chain joins TRBV27 to TRBJ2-5; 10 bases match TRBD2. Germline trimming cut 2 bases from V and 5 bases from J; bases unmatched to any gene: 5. Germline V lookup: CDR1 MNHEY, CDR2 SMNVEV (reference sequence). This CDR3 is built from 15 residues. CDR3 bases: TGTGCCAGCAGTTTACGCAGCGGGAGGGATGAGACCCAGTACTTC. Encoded protein: CASSLRSGRDETQYF.

The chain links TRBV12-3 or TRBV12-4 to TRBJ1-5; D is possibly TRBD1 (6 bases). Trimming pared 2 bases from V and 7 bases from J, leaving 12 bases between. This CDR3 is built from 14 residues. CDR3 amino acids: CASSLWGDNQPQHF. CDR3 in DNA: TGTGCCAGCAGTTTATGGGGGGACAACCAGCCCCAGCATTTT.

This rearrangement joins TRBV5-4 to TRBJ2-1; tentative D call: TRBD2 (6 bases). This CDR3 has 14 residues. Trimming removed 7 bases from V and 2 bases from J, with 13 bases in between. In germline, CDR1 is SGHNT, CDR2 YYREEE (reference sequence). The CDR3 loop is CASQVGGAYNEQFF. The CDR3 region has the DNA TGTGCCAGCCAAGTCGGCGGGGCCTACAATGAGCAGTTCTTC. The full variable domain, with the rest looked up from reference TRBV5-4 and TRBJ2-1, is ETGVTQSPTHLIKTRGQQVTLRCSSQSGHNTVSWYQQALGQGPQFIFQYYREEENGRGNFPPRFSGLQFPNYSSELNVNALELDDSALYLCASQVGGAYNEQFFGPGTRLTVL.

This clonotype was detected a few times. The genes are TRBV29-1 and TRBJ2-2, with TRBD1 matching 9 bases. This CDR3 region has 14 residues. The germline CDR1 and CDR2 sequences are SQVTM and ANQGSEA. After removal of 7 bases from V and 1 base from J, the junction contained 4 bases not matched to a gene. CDR3 coding DNA: TGCAGCGCCCAGGGACAGGGGAACACCGGGGAGCTGTTTTTT. This encodes CSAQGQGNTGELFF.

V usage is TRBV7-8 and J usage is TRBJ2-3, with D possibly TRBD2 on 5 matching bases. There are 16 residues in the CDR3. The V end lost 3 bases, the J end lost 4 bases, and 17 bases lay between the germline ends. Germline V gives CDR1 SGHVS, CDR2 FQNEAQ. The CDR3 bases are TGTGCCAGCAGCTTCCCGCCCGCTGGGCGGGCAGATACGCAGTATTTT. Residues: CASSFPPAGRADTQYF.

This clonotype was observed a handful of times. This chain connects TRBV20-1 to TRBJ2-5, with a weak D call TRBD2 (5 bases). CDR3 length equals 12 residues. Trimming took off 6 bases at V and 5 bases at J, with 13 bases between the two ends. Germline assignment: CDR1 DFQATT and CDR2 SNEGSKA (reference sequence). CDR3 nucleotide sequence: TGCAGTGCCGTGACGGGGATGGAGACCCAGTACTTC. Residues: CSAVTGMETQYF.

This clonotype was recorded a few times. The CDR3 protein is CASSQDFSEAFF. CDR3 coding DNA: TGTGCCAGCAGCCAAGATTTTAGTGAAGCTTTCTTT. The gene calls are TRBV4-2 and TRBJ1-1; D gene ambiguous. V was pared by 0 bases and J by 7 bases, with 6 bases between. Germline V CDR1 and CDR2: LGHNA, YNFKEQ. The CDR3 covers 12 residues.

Note on this clonotype: The junction differs from germline at one of its ends, possibly a read error. V gene TRBV11-2 combines with J gene TRBJ2-1; TRBD1 might be the D (5 bases). CDR1 and CDR2 (germline): SGHAT, FQNNGV. This CDR3 is 18 amino acids long. The CDR3 is CASSLGSLGQGMNNEQFF. In DNA form, the CDR3 reads TGTGCCAGCAGCTTAGGCTCTCTTGGGCAGGGTATGAACAATGAACAGTTCTTC.

The chain joins TRBV7-9 to TRBJ2-6; D unclear. Germline values: CDR1 SEHNR, CDR2 FQNEAQ (reference sequence). The ends were cut back, 2 bases at V and 0 bases at J, with 5 bases in the middle. The CDR3 totals 15 residues. The CDR3 here is CASSLTDSGANVLTF. CDR3 DNA: TGTGCCAGCAGCTTAACAGACTCTGGGGCCAACGTCCTGACTTTC.

This clonotype was seen repeatedly, ten times or more. This chain links TRBV7-2 with TRBJ1-2; TRBD1 aligns across 7 bases. Germline CDR1 reads SGHTA; CDR2 reads FQGNSA. The CDR3 extends over 15 amino acids. V lost 2 bases, J lost 4 bases, and 7 bases stayed unmatched. The CDR3 coding sequence is TGTGCCAGCAGCTTAAACAGGGGAAGTCTCTATGGCTACACCTTC. Translating gives CASSLNRGSLYGYTF.

By sample share, this clonotype is medium-sized. V gene TRBV12-3 or TRBV12-4 combines with J gene TRBJ2-1; D gene ambiguous. V lost 2 bases and J 5 bases, leaving 10 bases between the germline ends. The CDR3 has 14 residues. The CDR3: CASSLSSPNNEQFF. The CDR3 nucleotides read TGTGCCAGCAGTTTAAGTAGCCCAAACAATGAGCAGTTCTTC.

This clonotype is medium-sized in the sample. The CDR3 DNA reads TGTGCCACCAGTGATCCCGGGACAGCGCAAGAGACCCAGTACTTC. It encodes CATSDPGTAQETQYF. This rearrangement joins TRBV24-1 to TRBJ2-5, with 7 bases that match TRBD1. V gave up 3 bases and J gave up 2 bases; unmatched junction bases: 5. CDR1 and CDR2 from the germline V gene are KGHDR and SFDVKD. This CDR3 has 15 residues.

The sample holds many counts of this clonotype. This sequence joins TRBV6-5 and TRBJ1-1, with D tentatively TRBD1 (5 bases). Looked up from germline, CDR1 is MNHEY and CDR2 is SVGAGI. Deletions cut 6 bases from V and 1 base from J, with 12 bases between. The CDR3 runs 14 residues. The CDR3 region is CASRLRQRNTEAFF. For the CDR3, the DNA is TGTGCCAGCAGACTTAGACAGAGGAACACTGAAGCTTTCTTT.

This clonotype occurred a few times. The V call is TRBV29-1, the J call TRBJ2-3; tentatively, D is TRBD1 (6 bases). This CDR3 has 14 residues. CDR1 and CDR2 (germline): SQVTM, ANQGSEA. Trimming removed 4 bases at V and 1 base at J, with 12 bases between. The CDR3 DNA reads TGCAGCGTTGTCTGGGGGCTTGGCACAGATACGCAGTATTTT. Translated, it gives CSVVWGLGTDTQYF.

About this clonotype itself: The junction departs from the called germline gene at one end, perhaps through a read error. CDR3 amino acids: CSVGHINTETFF. The CDR3 DNA follows: TGCAGCGTGGGACACATAAACACTGAAACTTTCTTT. V and J are TRBV29-1 and TRBJ1-1; tentative D call: TRBD1 (6 bases). Germline-derived CDR1 and CDR2 are SQVTM and ANQGSEA. This CDR3 is built from 12 residues.

With regard to this clonotype: One end of the junction fails to match germline, which may point to a read error. The V and J genes are TRBV18 and TRBJ2-6, with D possibly being TRBD1 (5 bases). The length of the CDR3 is 15 residues. Germline CDR1 reads KGHSH; CDR2 reads LQKENI. The CDR3 DNA reads as TGTGCCAGCTCACCCGCAGTAACTGGGGCCAGCGTCCTGACTTTC. Translated, it gives CASSPAVTGASVLTF.

This clonotype occurred a few times. The CDR3 sequence is CASGSYQPQHF. The DNA for the CDR3 is TGTGCCAGCGGAAGTTACCAGCCCCAGCATTTT. V is TRBV6-6 and J is TRBJ1-5; D call uncertain. Germline V gene lookup returns CDR1 MNHNY and CDR2 SVGAGI (reference sequence). This CDR3 is built from 11 residues. V gave up 8 bases and J gave up 7 bases, with 9 bases separating them.

The chain links TRBV29-1 to TRBJ2-7, with a weak D call TRBD2 (6 bases). The CDR3 length is 12 residues. Germline V lookup: CDR1 SQVTM, CDR2 ANQGSEA. Trimming removed 7 bases at V and 0 bases at J, with 10 bases between. CDR3 DNA sequence: TGCAGCGGGGGACTGAGCTCCTACGAGCAGTACTTC. It translates to CSGGLSSYEQYF.

This clonotype was observed at least ten times. The chain links TRBV20-1 to TRBJ1-6; D gene unclear. Germline V gene sequence: CDR1 DFQATT, CDR2 SNEGSKA (reference sequence). The CDR3 contains 15 residues. The V end was cut by 2 bases, the J end by 8 bases, with 16 bases between. The CDR3 spells CSARQTTPDHSPLHF. CDR3 DNA sequence: TGCAGTGCTAGACAGACTACCCCCGACCATTCACCCCTCCACTTT.

The chain combines TRBV7-2 with TRBJ2-7; D is uncertain. This CDR3 spans 14 amino acids. V gave up 4 bases and J gave up 2 bases, with 12 bases separating them. The V gene's germline CDR1 is SGHTA and CDR2 FQGNSA. The CDR3: CASSSGPTAYEQYF. The DNA of the CDR3 is TGTGCCAGCAGCTCCGGACCGACGGCCTACGAGCAGTACTTC.

This clonotype was counted many times. The chain has TRBV4-3 and TRBJ2-1; 10 bases align to TRBD1. The V segment lost 2 bases and the J segment 4 bases; nucleotides outside the gene matches: 5. This CDR3 contains 16 residues. The germline V gene encodes CDR1 LGHNA and CDR2 YSLEER. The CDR3 is CASSQRWDRGYNEQFF. The DNA for the CDR3 is TGCGCCAGCAGCCAAAGGTGGGACAGGGGTTACAATGAGCAGTTCTTC.

This clonotype was observed a single time. A junction end diverges from the germline sequence, so it may reflect a read error. The rearrangement uses TRBV9 and TRBJ2-3; D remains ambiguous. Germline values: CDR1 SGDLS, CDR2 YYNGEE. This CDR3 contains 14 residues. CDR3 DNA sequence: TGTGCCAGCAGCGTAGCTGAAATTCGGCATACGCGGTATTTT. It is translated as CASSVAEIRHTRYF.

The chain uses TRBV5-4 and TRBJ2-3, with D tentatively TRBD1 or TRBD2 (5 bases each). The CDR3 contains 14 residues. Deletions cut 4 bases from V and 1 base from J, with 10 bases between. The germline CDR1 and CDR2 sequences are SGHNT and YYREEE (reference sequence). This CDR3 is CASSPGRRTDTQYF. The CDR3 nucleotides read TGTGCCAGCAGCCCGGGACGCCGCACAGATACGCAGTATTTT.

The chain recombines TRBV20-1 with TRBJ2-7, with 9 bases identical to TRBD2. The CDR3 has 14 residues. Germline CDR1 is DFQATT and CDR2 is SNEGSKA (reference sequence). V trimming: 5 bases; J trimming: 3 bases; junction bases outside the gene matches: 8. CDR3 sequence reads: CSAPIAGVNYEQYF. CDR3 in DNA: TGCAGTGCTCCTATAGCGGGAGTGAACTACGAGCAGTACTTC.

To note about this clonotype: A read error may account for a junction end that differs from germline. The chain carries TRBV28 and TRBJ1-5, with D maybe TRBD1 (5 bases). Germline values: CDR1 MDHEN, CDR2 SYDVKM. The CDR3 length is 14 residues. CDR3 nucleotide sequence: TGTGCCAGCAGCATAGGGGTCGGCAATCAGCTCCAGCATTTT. Its protein product is CASSIGVGNQLQHF. The variable domain in full, completed from reference TRBV28 and TRBJ1-5, reads DVKVTQSSRYLVKRTGEKVFLECVQDMDHENMFWYRQDPGLGLRLIYFSYDVKMKEKGDIPEGYSVSREKKERFSLILESASTNQTSMYLCASSIGVGNQLQHFGDGTRLSIL.